Listed below are T cell receptor beta chains from one sample, sequenced in a study of T cell responses to AZD1222 COVID-19 vaccine. Data came from immunoSEQ multiplex PCR; TCRdb stores just in-frame clones and leaves some out. The data hold approximately 150,000 clones, with 85% to 90% observed a single time. Sequenced here: peripheral blood, sampled 28 days after the second AZD1222 dose. The receptors here all came from an adult who received the AZD1222 COVID-19 vaccine. Both conserved end residues are part of each CDR3. The D gene is left open where the match is weak. Size is stated for part of the rows, as once, few or many counts, or as a class when the clone is expanded.

v_gene: TRBV7-2; abundance: once; d_gene: -; j_gene: TRBJ2-5; CDR3nt: TGTGCCAGCAGCGCGGGTTTGAAGGGAGAGACCCAGTACTTC; CDR3aa: CASSAGLKGETQYF
v_gene: TRBV5-1; abundance: -; d_gene: -; j_gene: TRBJ1-1; CDR3nt: TGCGCCAGCAGCTTGGGACCGATTGGACAGATCACTGAAGCTTTCTTT; CDR3aa: CASSLGPIGQITEAFF
v_gene: TRBV28; abundance: -; d_gene: TRBD1; j_gene: TRBJ1-5; CDR3nt: TGTGCCAGCAGTCCTCTGACAGGGGCTCGAGGTCAGCCCCAGCATTTT; CDR3aa: CASSPLTGARGQPQHF
v_gene: TRBV12-3/TRBV12-4; abundance: -; d_gene: -; j_gene: TRBJ2-5; CDR3nt: TGTGCCAGTGGGAGCGGGGTGGGGGCCGACTTC; CDR3aa: CASGSGVGADF
v_gene: TRBV19; abundance: -; d_gene: -; j_gene: TRBJ1-1; CDR3nt: TGTGCCAGTAGTAGGAACACTGAAGCTTTCTTT; CDR3aa: CASSRNTEAFF
v_gene: TRBV30; abundance: -; d_gene: -; j_gene: TRBJ1-5; CDR3nt: TGTGCCTGGGGGCGGGACACCAATCAGCCCCAGCATTTT; CDR3aa: CAWGRDTNQPQHF
v_gene: TRBV6-6; abundance: -; d_gene: TRBD2; j_gene: TRBJ2-3; CDR3nt: TGTGCCAGCGTTGGGACTAGCGGGGTTTCAGATACGCAGTATTTT; CDR3aa: CASVGTSGVSDTQYF
v_gene: TRBV25-1; abundance: -; d_gene: -; j_gene: TRBJ1-1; CDR3nt: TGTGCCAGCAGTGCAGGGGTTGGTGAAGCTTTCTTT; CDR3aa: CASSAGVGEAFF
v_gene: TRBV11-2; abundance: -; d_gene: -; j_gene: TRBJ2-1; CDR3nt: TGTGCCAGCAGCCTCGGGACTGGCGTCGATGAGCAGTTCTTC; CDR3aa: CASSLGTGVDEQFF
v_gene: TRBV30; abundance: few; d_gene: TRBD1; j_gene: TRBJ1-4; CDR3nt: TGTGCCTGGAGTTCGGGACAGGGGCGGGAAAAACTGTTTTTT; CDR3aa: CAWSSGQGREKLFF
v_gene: TRBV3-1/TRBV3-2; abundance: few; d_gene: -; j_gene: TRBJ1-6; CDR3nt: TGTGCCAGCAGCCAAGATGTCGGAGCAGGGAATTCACCCCTCCACTTT; CDR3aa: CASSQDVGAGNSPLHF
v_gene: TRBV6-4; abundance: -; d_gene: -; j_gene: TRBJ2-1; CDR3nt: TGTGCCAGCAGTGGCCCGGACAGATTGGGAACCTACAATGAGCAGTTCTTC; CDR3aa: CASSGPDRLGTYNEQFF
v_gene: TRBV4-2; abundance: few; d_gene: TRBD2; j_gene: TRBJ2-2; CDR3nt: TGTGCCAGCAGCCAAGAGGGGACTAGCGGGGGAATGTTAGGGGAGCTGTTTTTT; CDR3aa: CASSQEGTSGGMLGELFF
v_gene: TRBV9; abundance: -; d_gene: TRBD2; j_gene: TRBJ2-5; CDR3nt: TGTGCCAGCAGCTCCGAACTGGGACTAGCGGGGGAGCGAGAGACCCAGTACTTC; CDR3aa: CASSSELGLAGERETQYF
v_gene: TRBV13; abundance: -; d_gene: -; j_gene: TRBJ2-1; CDR3nt: TGTGCCAGCAGCTACAAATTTGGGGGAGAGCAGTTCTTC; CDR3aa: CASSYKFGGEQFF
v_gene: TRBV5-1; abundance: -; d_gene: TRBD2; j_gene: TRBJ2-5; CDR3nt: TGCGCCAGCAGCATCGGACTAGCGGATTTTGCAGGAGAGACCCAGTACTTC; CDR3aa: CASSIGLADFAGETQYF
v_gene: TRBV28; abundance: -; d_gene: -; j_gene: TRBJ1-2; CDR3nt: TGTGCCAGCAGTTTATATGGGGGGACGCGTGGCTACACCTTC; CDR3aa: CASSLYGGTRGYTF
v_gene: TRBV6-1; abundance: -; d_gene: -; j_gene: TRBJ1-2; CDR3nt: TGTGCCAGCAGTGAAGTGACGATGGGTTCAGGCTATGGCTACACCTTC; CDR3aa: CASSEVTMGSGYGYTF